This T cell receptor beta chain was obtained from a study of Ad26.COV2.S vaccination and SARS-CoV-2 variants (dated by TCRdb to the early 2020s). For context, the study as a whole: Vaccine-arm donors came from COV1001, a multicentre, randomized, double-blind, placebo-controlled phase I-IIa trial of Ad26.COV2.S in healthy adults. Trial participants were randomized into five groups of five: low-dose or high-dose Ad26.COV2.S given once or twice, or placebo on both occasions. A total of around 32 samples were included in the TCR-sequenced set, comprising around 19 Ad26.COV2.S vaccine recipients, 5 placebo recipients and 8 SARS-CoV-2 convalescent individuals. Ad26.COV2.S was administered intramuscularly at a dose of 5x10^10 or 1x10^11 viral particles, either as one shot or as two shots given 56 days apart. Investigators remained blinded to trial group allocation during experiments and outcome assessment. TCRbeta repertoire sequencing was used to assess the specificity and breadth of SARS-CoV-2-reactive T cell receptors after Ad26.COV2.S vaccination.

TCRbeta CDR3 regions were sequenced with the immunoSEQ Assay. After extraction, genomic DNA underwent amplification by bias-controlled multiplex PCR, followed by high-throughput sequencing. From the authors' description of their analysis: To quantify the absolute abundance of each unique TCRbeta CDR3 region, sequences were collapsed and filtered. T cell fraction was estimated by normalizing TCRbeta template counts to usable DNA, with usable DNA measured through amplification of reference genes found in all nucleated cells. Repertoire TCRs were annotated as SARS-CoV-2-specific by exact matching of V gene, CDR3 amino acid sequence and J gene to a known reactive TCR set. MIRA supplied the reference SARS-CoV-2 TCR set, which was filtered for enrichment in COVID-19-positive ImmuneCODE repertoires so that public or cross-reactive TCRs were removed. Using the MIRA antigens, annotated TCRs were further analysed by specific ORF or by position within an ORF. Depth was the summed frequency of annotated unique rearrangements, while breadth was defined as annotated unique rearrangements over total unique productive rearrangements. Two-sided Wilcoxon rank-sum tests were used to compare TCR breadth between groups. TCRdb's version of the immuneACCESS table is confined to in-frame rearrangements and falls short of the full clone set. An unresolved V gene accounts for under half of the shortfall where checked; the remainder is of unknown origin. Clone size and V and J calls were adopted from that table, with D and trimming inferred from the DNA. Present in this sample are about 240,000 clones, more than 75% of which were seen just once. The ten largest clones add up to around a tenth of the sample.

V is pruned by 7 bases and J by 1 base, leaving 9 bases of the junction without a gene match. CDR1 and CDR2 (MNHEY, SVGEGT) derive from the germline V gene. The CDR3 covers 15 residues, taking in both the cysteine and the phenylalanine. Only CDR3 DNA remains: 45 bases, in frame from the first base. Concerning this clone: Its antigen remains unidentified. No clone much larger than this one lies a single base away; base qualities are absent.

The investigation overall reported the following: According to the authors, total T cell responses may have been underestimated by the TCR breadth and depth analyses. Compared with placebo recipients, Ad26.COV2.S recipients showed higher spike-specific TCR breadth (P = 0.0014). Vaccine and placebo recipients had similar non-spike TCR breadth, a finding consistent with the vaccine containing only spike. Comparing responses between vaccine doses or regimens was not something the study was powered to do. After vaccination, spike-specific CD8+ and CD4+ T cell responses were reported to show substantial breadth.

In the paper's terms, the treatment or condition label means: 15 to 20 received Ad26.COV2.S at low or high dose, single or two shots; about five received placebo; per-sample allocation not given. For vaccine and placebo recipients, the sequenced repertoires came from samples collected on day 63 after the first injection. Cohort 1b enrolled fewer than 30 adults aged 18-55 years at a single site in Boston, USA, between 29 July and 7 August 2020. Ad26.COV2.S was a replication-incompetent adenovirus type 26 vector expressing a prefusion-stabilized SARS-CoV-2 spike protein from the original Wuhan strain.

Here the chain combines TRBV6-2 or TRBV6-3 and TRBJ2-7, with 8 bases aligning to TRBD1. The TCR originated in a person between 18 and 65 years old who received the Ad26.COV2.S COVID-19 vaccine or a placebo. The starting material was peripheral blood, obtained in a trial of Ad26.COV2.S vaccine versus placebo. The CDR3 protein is CASTPGTGWSYEQYF. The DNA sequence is TGTGCCAGCACCCCGGGGACAGGATGGTCCTACGAGCAGTACTTC.